The rows below give T cell receptor beta chains drawn from one sample of a study of beta chain features in type 1 diabetes. The protocol was immunoSEQ multiplex PCR, while the TCRdb copy is restricted to in-frame clones and leaves out a portion. The sample consists of 450,000 to 550,000 clones, roughly 30% of them appearing once. The sequenced material came from naive CD4+ T cells from blood. The receptors come from a man younger than 30 in good health. Each CDR3 is given with its conserved first and last residue. D genes are given only for firm matches. Expanded clones get a size class; other rows say once, few or many, or leave the size out.

NA TRBJ2-5 NA TRBV6-5 CASMARETQYF TGTGCCAGCATGGCCCGAGAGACCCAGTACTTC
few TRBJ2-5 NA TRBV29-1 CSVGGAGTQETQYF TGCAGCGTTGGGGGGGCCGGCACACAAGAGACCCAGTACTTC
NA TRBJ2-5 NA TRBV29-1 CSARDRGPFETQYF TGCAGCGCCCGAGACCGGGGCCCGTTTGAGACCCAGTACTTC
few TRBJ2-1 TRBD1 TRBV27 CASSFLDRVDNEQFF TGTGCCAGCAGTTTCCTGGACAGGGTTGACAATGAGCAGTTCTTC
NA TRBJ1-4 NA TRBV25-1 CASSVTQGKLFF TGTGCCAGCAGTGTTACCCAGGGAAAACTGTTTTTT
NA TRBJ1-2 NA TRBV7-2 CASSLVTQDGGYTF TGTGCCAGCAGCTTAGTAACACAAGACGGTGGCTACACCTTC
NA TRBJ2-7 NA TRBV7-2 CASSLGTAVSYEQYF TGTGCCAGCAGCTTAGGAACAGCGGTCTCCTACGAGCAGTACTTC
NA TRBJ2-1 TRBD1 TRBV19 CASSKGQGFYNEQFF TGTGCCAGTAGTAAGGGACAGGGATTCTACAATGAGCAGTTCTTC
NA TRBJ2-1 NA TRBV14 CASSQVLRPHQPHEQFF TGTGCCAGCAGCCAAGTGTTAAGACCTCACCAACCCCATGAGCAGTTCTTC
NA TRBJ2-1 NA TRBV9 CASSVRRANNEQFF TGTGCCAGCAGCGTACGACGGGCCAACAATGAGCAGTTCTTC
NA TRBJ2-1 NA TRBV30 CAWSGVERPFF TGTGCCTGGAGTGGAGTGGAGAGGCCGTTCTTC
NA TRBJ2-5 TRBD2 TRBV7-2 CASSRGVAGGPEETQYF TGTGCCAGCAGCCGAGGGGTAGCGGGAGGGCCGGAAGAGACCCAGTACTTC
few TRBJ1-1 NA TRBV29-1 CSVEDRLKTEAFF TGCAGCGTTGAAGACAGATTGAAGACTGAAGCTTTCTTT
NA TRBJ2-5 NA TRBV10-3 CAISESIPGARETQYF TGTGCCATCAGTGAGTCGATTCCGGGAGCCAGAGAGACCCAGTACTTC
once TRBJ2-3 TRBD1 TRBV4-2 CASSQDPGGTGLRDTQYF TGTGCCAGCAGCCAAGATCCCGGGGGGACAGGGCTTAGAGATACGCAGTATTTT
NA TRBJ2-5 NA TRBV30 CAWSVTVGTQYF TGTGCCTGGAGTGTAACCGTCGGGACCCAGTACTTC
NA TRBJ1-1 NA TRBV6-6 CASSPPITEAFF TGTGCCAGCAGCCCCCCGATAACTGAAGCTTTCTTT
NA TRBJ2-5 NA TRBV29-1 CSGQGLETQYF TGCAGCGGTCAGGGGCTGGAGACCCAGTACTTC
few TRBJ2-7 NA TRBV10-3 CAISRQVYEQYF TGTGCCATCAGTCGGCAGGTCTACGAGCAGTACTTC
NA TRBJ2-4 NA TRBV9 CASSGTVKNIQYF TGTGCCAGCAGCGGTACGGTCAAAAACATTCAGTACTTC
NA TRBJ2-7 NA TRBV5-1 CASSWGTANEQYF TGCGCCAGCAGCTGGGGAACGGCCAACGAGCAGTACTTC
few TRBJ2-5 TRBD1 TRBV13 CASSRARPGQLQETQYF TGTGCCAGCAGTAGAGCGCGCCCGGGACAGCTTCAAGAGACCCAGTACTTC
NA TRBJ2-7 NA TRBV2 CASSEAEGHGIGEQYF TGTGCCAGCAGTGAAGCGGAGGGACACGGGATTGGAGAGCAGTACTTC
NA TRBJ1-5 NA TRBV7-2 CASSLTNTVQPQHF TGTGCCAGCAGCTTAACCAACACTGTTCAGCCCCAGCATTTT
NA TRBJ1-2 NA TRBV29-1 CSLYGGSYYGYTF TGCAGCCTATACGGGGGCAGCTACTATGGCTACACCTTC
few TRBJ2-7 NA TRBV7-9 CASSSTGTTLYF TGTGCCAGCAGTTCCACCGGGACCACCCTGTACTTC
NA TRBJ2-3 NA TRBV15 CATSTRRGRPTQYF TGTGCCACCAGCACTCGCCGAGGAAGACCTACGCAGTATTTT
once TRBJ1-2 TRBD1 TRBV7-9 CASRSTGVIDGYTF TGTGCCAGCAGGTCGACAGGGGTAATCGATGGCTACACCTTC
NA TRBJ2-1 NA TRBV19 CATQLRNEQFF TGTGCCACCCAGCTTCGCAATGAGCAGTTCTTC
NA TRBJ2-5 NA TRBV2 CASSEGRDRETQYF TGTGCCAGCAGTGAAGGCAGGGATCGAGAGACCCAGTACTTC
NA TRBJ1-4 NA TRBV29-1 CSVERRGNEKLFF TGCAGCGTTGAGCGCAGGGGTAATGAAAAACTGTTTTTT
few TRBJ2-5 TRBD2 TRBV5-4 CASSPRGGGFVETQYF TGTGCCAGCAGCCCTCGGGGGGGAGGATTCGTAGAGACCCAGTACTTC
few TRBJ2-7 NA TRBV7-2 CASSRGQAPQRYEQYF TGTGCCAGCAGTCGCGGACAAGCCCCGCAGCGGTACGAGCAGTACTTC
few TRBJ2-2 NA TRBV9 CASSFHREAGELFF TGTGCCAGCAGCTTTCACAGGGAGGCCGGGGAGCTGTTTTTT
NA TRBJ2-1 NA TRBV4-2 CASSQDGTVAYNEQFF TGTGCCAGCAGCCAAGATGGTACTGTAGCCTACAATGAGCAGTTCTTC
NA TRBJ2-7 TRBD1 TRBV6-5 CASSRDRTHEQYF TGTGCCAGCAGCCGGGACAGGACCCACGAGCAGTACTTC
NA TRBJ2-3 NA TRBV5-1 CASSEGPEPDTQYF TGCGCCAGCAGCGAGGGGCCGGAACCAGATACGCAGTATTTT
NA TRBJ2-2 TRBD2 TRBV29-1 CSVHSGSGGTGELFF TGCAGCGTCCATAGCGGGAGTGGAGGAACCGGGGAGCTGTTTTTT
few TRBJ2-1 NA TRBV4-2 CASSQDRTATYNEQFF TGTGCCAGCAGCCAAGATCGGACTGCAACCTACAATGAGCAGTTCTTC
NA TRBJ2-1 TRBD2 TRBV4-2 CASSKTGTSISYNEQFF TGTGCCAGCAGCAAAACGGGGACTAGCATTTCCTACAATGAGCAGTTCTTC
NA TRBJ1-5 NA TRBV6-1 CASTPVGQPLSQHF TGTGCCAGCACCCCGGTTGGACAGCCCTTATCACAGCATTTT
NA TRBJ2-7 TRBD2 TRBV30 CAWKAPGTMSSYEQYF TGTGCCTGGAAGGCACCAGGGACTATGAGCTCCTACGAGCAGTACTTC
NA TRBJ2-1 TRBD2 TRBV29-1 CSVGREAYYNEQFF TGCAGCGTGGGGCGGGAGGCCTACTACAATGAGCAGTTCTTC
NA TRBJ2-7 NA TRBV20-1 CSAMKQSEQYF TGCAGTGCTATGAAGCAGAGCGAGCAGTACTTC
NA TRBJ2-6 NA TRBV30 CAWNRESGANVLTF TGTGCCTGGAACAGGGAGTCTGGGGCCAACGTCCTGACTTTC
NA TRBJ2-3 NA TRBV20-1 CSAESTDTQYF TGCAGTGCGGAGAGCACAGATACGCAGTATTTT
NA TRBJ2-3 NA TRBV9 CASSGGTWADTQYF TGTGCCAGCAGCGGGGGGACTTGGGCAGATACGCAGTATTTT
NA TRBJ2-5 TRBD1 TRBV5-4 CASSFGTAQETQYF TGTGCCAGCAGCTTCGGGACAGCCCAAGAGACCCAGTACTTC
NA TRBJ2-7 NA TRBV30 CAWSVLSGQHEQYF TGTGCCTGGAGTGTACTTTCAGGGCAGCACGAGCAGTACTTC